There are a few counts of the clone carrying this T cell receptor (beta chain). The source of the sample is a study of blood T cells in healthy people across ages. Total RNA was isolated from each sample in quantities of at least 6 micrograms. Through a sample-barcoded 5' primer and a J-beta primer mix, a second PCR was run for roughly 7 to 11 cycles. A tag from a template-switch adaptor with 12 random nucleotides marked each cDNA molecule. TCRdb reprocessed the 5' RACE reads with MiXCR, giving one entry per CDR3 protein. The sample has around 710,000 distinct CDR3 sequences, roughly 44% seen once; the top ten hold 20% to 25%. Germline CDR1 SGHDT, CDR2 YYEEEE. The germline V and J ends were trimmed by 0 bases and 4 bases, with 8 bases remaining between them. The CDR3 covers 14 residues.

The receptor comes from a woman aged 55-69 years in good health. Sequenced input: blood. This chain connects TRBV5-6 to TRBJ2-1; D remains unclear. In DNA form, the CDR3 reads TGTGCCAGCAGCTTGGGGCAGTATTACAATGAGCAGTTCTTC. Its protein is CASSLGQYYNEQFF.